This T cell receptor beta chain was retrieved from a study of blood T cell repertoires in COVID-19. Turning to the study itself: Nucleic acid was either cDNA or gDNA, and it came from T cells, B-cell-depleted T cells, or PBMCs.

Under the authors' procedure: Amplifying reference gene primers gave estimates of nucleated cell counts. Sequencing was performed with immunoSEQ multiplex PCR; in TCRdb, only in-frame clones are kept and a portion is missing. V and J calls and clone size come straight from that table; D and trimming were deduced from the DNA. The profile shows 65,000 to 85,000 clones, around 91% of them singletons. V was clipped by 0 bases and J by 0 bases, with 9 bases between them. In germline, CDR1 is SGHVS, CDR2 FNYEAQ. CDR3 length: 16 residues. The chain combines TRBV7-6 with TRBJ1-3; a possible D gene is TRBD1 (5 bases). Material: peripheral blood. The source is a human donor in a cohort sampled during active COVID-19. CDR3 sequence reads: CASSLAVQASGNTIYF. DNA of the CDR3: TGTGCCAGCAGCTTAGCGGTACAGGCCTCTGGAAACACCATATATTTT.